This T cell receptor beta chain originates from a study of blood T cell repertoires in COVID-19. For the study at large: There were acute and convalescent COVID-19 samples, and they came from the United States, Italy and Spain. T cells, B-cell-depleted T cells, or PBMCs supplied cDNA or gDNA.

Original analysis: Reference gene primer amplification gave estimated nucleated cell counts. Libraries were prepared by immunoSEQ multiplex PCR; TCRdb keeps only in-frame clonotypes and omits some of them. That table gives V, J and clone size, and the DNA gave D and trimming. Seen here are about 320,000 clones, around 89% observed once, and the top ten hold 5% to 7%. This TCR was recovered from a man aged 18 to 29 who had recovered from COVID-19. Sequencing input: peripheral blood.

This CDR3 reads CATNRGQGKETQYF. The CDR3, as DNA: TGTGCCACCAATAGGGGACAGGGAAAAGAGACCCAGTACTTC. The chain uses TRBV24-1 and TRBJ2-5, with 9 bases identical to TRBD1. With V trimmed by 8 bases and J by 3 bases, 6 bases remained unmatched. The CDR3 has 14 residues. Germline-derived CDR1 and CDR2 are KGHDR and SFDVKD.